The entry below gives a single T cell receptor beta chain sequence along with its context. What it binds is unknown. The data stem from a study of cytomegalovirus exposure and HLA in healthy donors. Study-wide points: Some V segments could not be told apart, so they were left out, TRBV6-2 and TRBV6-3 among them.

Trimming pared 5 bases from V and 0 bases from J, leaving 17 bases between. CDR3 size: 16 residues. Germline V gene sequence: CDR1 MNHEY, CDR2 SMNVEV (reference sequence). The PCR was carried out with 60 Vbeta primers and 13 Jbeta primers. Generated by immunoSEQ multiplex PCR, the TCRdb table keeps only in-frame clones and is missing some. The table records about 160,000 clones, roughly 72% of them present only once. The TCR sequence derives from a man in his forties in good health and CMV-seropositive. Sequenced input: PBMCs. J is TRBJ2-7 and V is TRBV27; D is perhaps TRBD1 (6 bases). The CDR3 sequence is CASSPTEGHPSYEQYF. CDR3 nucleotide sequence: TGTGCCAGCAGTCCAACCGAGGGACACCCCTCCTACGAGCAGTACTTC.